The TCR beta chain under discussion was sequenced for a study of blood T cell repertoires in COVID-19. Study-wide context: The study drew acute and convalescent COVID-19 samples from the United States, Italy and Spain.

Regarding this clone: The same CDR3 is also encoded by other DNA sequences in this sample.

Per the authors' pipeline: Cell counts per sample came from amplifying reference gene primers. The repertoire was sequenced with immunoSEQ multiplex PCR; TCRdb's copy has only in-frame clones and lacks some. That table furnishes V, J and clone size, whereas the DNA furnished D and trimming. The repertoire includes about 120,000 clones, approximately 87% of them detected once, and approximately 7.9% sits in the top ten. The TCR sequence derives from a man aged 65-85 years who had recovered from COVID-19. The sequenced sample was peripheral blood.

The CDR3 DNA reads as TGTGCCATCAGTGAGGGGCAGGGGCTGAATCAGCCCCAGCATTTT. Translated, it gives CAISEGQGLNQPQHF. The chain combines TRBV10-3 with TRBJ1-5, with D maybe TRBD1 (6 bases). The CDR3 spans 15 residues. The V and J ends lost 2 bases and 4 bases respectively, with 12 bases between them. The germline V gene encodes CDR1 ENHRY and CDR2 SYGVKD.